This T cell receptor (beta chain) was retrieved from a study of T cells in tuberculosis. Study findings and constraints: Active tuberculosis TCR-alpha repertoires lay closer to GMM-specific TCRs than IGRA-negative controls, suggesting clonal expansion.

A remark on this clone: Its antigen is as yet unknown.

Clones were sequenced by immunoSEQ multiplex PCR, and TCRdb holds only the in-frame ones, with some missing. The table includes tens of thousands of clones, approximately 90% detected once. Sequencing was carried out using PBMCs. This receptor was taken from a donor aged 5 to 30 with latent tuberculosis or without tuberculosis infection.

CDR3 in DNA: TGTGCCAGCAGCAGGGACAGTTCGGAGCAGTTCTTC. Encoded protein: CASSRDSSEQFF. V gene TRBV2 combines with J gene TRBJ2-1; 7 bases align to TRBD1. The CDR3 is 12 residues long. Germline V gene data show CDR1 as SNHLY and CDR2 as FYNNEI. Trimming removed 6 bases from V and 10 bases from J; junction bases left unmatched: 6.